Sequencing of this TCR beta chain was carried out in a study of T cells in Graves' hyperthyroidism and ophthalmopathy. General study points: Most expanded thyroid clonotypes above 0.001 also appeared in blood. Onset of ophthalmopathy came a median roughly 6 months after the model predicted it.

The CDR3 spans 15 residues. Germline CDR1 and CDR2: MGHRA and YSYEKL. V lost 1 base and J lost 2, with 9 bases in between. This clonotype has just a few counts. Its specificity is not known. What was amplified from RNA transcripts were TCR beta CDR3 regions. A first-round RT-PCR of the TCR CDR3 used the HTBI primer set. TCRdb re-derived calls from the multiplex PCR reads in MiXCR, one entry per CDR3 protein. The sample includes fewer than 200,000 distinct CDR3 sequences, approximately 9% of them seen just once. Clinical symptoms, serum thyroxine and TRAb, thyroid ultrasound and orbital computed tomography together formed the diagnostic basis. Cells are PBMCs isolated from around 9.4 ml of fresh blood.

The chain recombines TRBV4-1 with TRBJ1-3; D is unresolved. This TCR was recovered from a woman in her late teens or twenties with Graves' hyperthyroidism that later progressed to Graves' ophthalmopathy. Sample: blood. CDR3 residues: CASSQVVGTGNTIYF. CDR3 nucleotides: TGCGCCAGCAGCCAAGTAGTGGGAACTGGAAACACCATATATTTT.